The 29 T cell receptor beta chains presented below share a single source sample, sequenced in a study of control samples from healthy donors and cancer patients. The repertoire was sequenced with immunoSEQ multiplex PCR; TCRdb's copy has only in-frame clones and lacks some. The sample holds around 97,000 clones; about 89% are singletons and the top ten take about a fifth. The sequenced sample was PBMCs. All receptors come from a man aged 55 to 70 with lung cancer.

The V and J genes are TRBV24-1 and TRBJ1-2; TRBD1 aligns across 7 bases. J was trimmed by 4 bases and V by 5 bases; bases with no gene match: 3. The CDR3 loop spans 13 amino acids. Germline CDR1 is KGHDR and CDR2 is SFDVKD. DNA for the CDR3: TGTGCCACCAGTGGCCAGGGGGTCTATGGCTACACCTTC. Its protein is CATSGQGVYGYTF.

The chain carries TRBV27 and TRBJ1-4; D gene uncertain. The CDR3 extends over 17 amino acids. V lost 0 bases and J lost 4, with 15 bases in between. In germline, CDR1 is MNHEY, CDR2 SMNVEV (reference sequence). The CDR3 nucleotides are TGTGCCAGCAGTTTATCGTCGGTTCCGACGATTAATGAAAAACTGTTTTTT. Encoded protein: CASSLSSVPTINEKLFF.

This sequence joins TRBV25-1 and TRBJ1-1; 7 bases fit TRBD1. The CDR3 spans 14 residues. Trimming took 2 bases from V and 10 from J; bases not matched to a gene: 10. CDR1 and CDR2 from the germline V gene are MGHDK and SYGVNS. The CDR3 region is CASSERGGGVGAFF. The CDR3 nucleotides read TGTGCCAGCAGTGAACGTGGAGGGGGCGTAGGAGCTTTCTTT.

The V gene is TRBV25-1, the J gene TRBJ1-4; no definite D call. V shed 5 bases and J shed 7 bases, with 11 bases lying between them. CDR3 size: 13 residues. Germline lookup yields CDR1 MGHDK and CDR2 SYGVNS. Here the CDR3 DNA reads TGTGCCAGCAGTCCCACGGGTTTTGAAAAACTGTTTTTT. Translated: CASSPTGFEKLFF.

This chain uses TRBV6-6 with TRBJ1-2, with TRBD1 matching 8 bases. Germline V gene sequence: CDR1 MNHNY, CDR2 SVGAGI (reference sequence). There are 14 residues in the CDR3. V lost 1 base and J lost 7; bases outside the gene matches: 5. CDR3 loop: CASSYLQGVGGYTF. Here the CDR3 DNA reads TGTGCCAGCAGTTACTTACAGGGGGTTGGTGGCTACACCTTC.

The chain combines TRBV5-1 with TRBJ1-1; D is undetermined. The CDR3 has 14 residues. V lost 4 bases and J 0 bases, leaving 10 bases between the germline ends. Germline lookup yields CDR1 SGHRS and CDR2 YFSETQ. The DNA for the CDR3 is TGCGCCAGCAGCAGGTTGTCTTTGAACACTGAAGCTTTCTTT. Residues: CASSRLSLNTEAFF.

In this sample, this clone turned up a few times. The chain is built from TRBV6-5 and TRBJ2-2; no clear D gene. The CDR3 covers 14 residues. Trimming cost V 7 bases and J 6 bases, with 15 bases left between them. Germline V lookup: CDR1 MNHEY, CDR2 SVGAGI. CDR3 sequence reads: CASNRFLDAGELFF. Written as DNA, the CDR3 is TGTGCCAGCAATCGGTTCTTAGATGCCGGGGAGCTGTTTTTT.

This clone was picked up one time. This chain connects TRBV18 to TRBJ1-2, with TRBD1 matching 9 bases. With V trimmed by 2 bases and J by 6 bases, 10 bases remained unmatched. The CDR3 has 16 amino acids. CDR1 is KGHSH and CDR2 is LQKENI in the germline V gene. The CDR3: CASSPSFGQGRDGYTF. The CDR3, as DNA: TGTGCCAGCTCACCATCATTTGGACAGGGGAGGGATGGCTACACCTTC.

The chain joins TRBV4-1 to TRBJ2-1; 8 nucleotides agree with TRBD2. Germline CDR1 and CDR2: MGHRA and YSYEKL. This CDR3 region has 16 residues. Trimming at V came to 1 base and at J to 3 bases, leaving 5 bases not matched to a gene. DNA for the CDR3: TGCGCCAGCAGCCAAGGGGTAAGCGGGGGCTACAATGAGCAGTTCTTC. This encodes CASSQGVSGGYNEQFF.

The genes are TRBV20-1 and TRBJ2-5; D not certain. The V end was cut by 3 bases, the J end by 2 bases, with 4 bases between. The CDR3 is 11 residues long. The germline V gene has CDR1 DFQATT and CDR2 SNEGSKA (reference sequence). The DNA of the CDR3 is TGCAGTGCTAGCGGACAAGAGACCCAGTACTTC. This gives the protein CSASGQETQYF.

This chain joins TRBV6-6 and TRBJ1-2, with TRBD1 identical over 10 bases. Unmatched junction bases numbered 3, after V lost 6 bases and J lost 2 bases. CDR3 length: 14 residues. Per germline, CDR1 MNHNY and CDR2 SVGAGI (reference sequence). This CDR3 reads CASRGTGENYGYTF. CDR3 DNA: TGTGCCAGCAGAGGGACAGGGGAAAACTATGGCTACACCTTC.

The chain links TRBV6-6 to TRBJ1-1, with D uncertain. The CDR3 has 12 residues. Germline V gives CDR1 MNHNY, CDR2 SVGAGI (reference sequence). V was pared by 10 bases and J by 8 bases, with 17 bases between. For the CDR3, the DNA is TGTGCCACCGACTCGGATTGGGTGGAAGCTTTCTTT. Translation gives CATDSDWVEAFF.

This chain connects TRBV15 to TRBJ2-7; D gene unclear. In germline, CDR1 is LNHNV, CDR2 YYDKDF (reference sequence). The CDR3 has 13 residues. Trimming removed 0 bases at V and 2 bases at J, with 5 bases between. The CDR3 here is CATSRDTTYEQYF. The CDR3, as DNA: TGTGCCACCAGCAGAGATACCACCTACGAGCAGTACTTC. The full variable domain, with the rest looked up from reference TRBV15 and TRBJ2-7, is DAMVIQNPRYQVTQFGKPVTLSCSQTLNHNVMYWYQQKSSQAPKLLFHYYDKDFNNEADTPDNFQSRRPNTSFCFLDIRSPGLGDTAMYLCATSRDTTYEQYFGPGTRLTVT.

This clone has more than one count but fewer than ten. The gene calls are TRBV29-1 and TRBJ1-1; the D is unclear. Trimming stripped 3 bases from V and 4 bases from J, with 9 bases between. The CDR3 is made up of 12 amino acids. Per germline, CDR1 SQVTM and CDR2 ANQGSEA. Written as DNA, the CDR3 is TGCAGCGTTGATACGGGTTTCACTGAAGCTTTCTTT. It yields the protein CSVDTGFTEAFF.

V usage is TRBV6-5 and J usage is TRBJ2-1; a weak D match, TRBD2 (6 bases). Germline CDR1 is MNHEY and CDR2 is SVGAGI. This CDR3 is built from 15 residues. Trimming removed 7 bases from V and 3 bases from J, with 16 bases in between. The CDR3 here is CASTYTRGDYNEQFF. The CDR3 DNA follows: TGTGCCAGCACCTACACCCGCGGGGACTACAATGAGCAGTTCTTC.

This clone was detected only once. The CDR3 nucleotides read TGTGCCAGCAGCCAAGGACAGGGGAGGGCCTATGGCTACACCTTC. Translation: CASSQGQGRAYGYTF. The gene calls are TRBV3-1 (or the pseudogene TRBV3-2) and TRBJ1-2; 8 bases agree with TRBD1. Germline CDR1 LGHDT, CDR2 YNNKEL (reference sequence). The V gene end was trimmed by 1 base and the J gene end by 4 bases; junction bases not matched to a gene: 5. The CDR3 consists of 15 residues.

The chain recombines TRBV5-1 with TRBJ1-3; tentative D call: TRBD1 (6 bases). From germline, CDR1 is SGHRS and CDR2 YFSETQ. V lost 4 bases, J lost 0 bases, and 17 bases lay in between. The CDR3 contains 17 residues. This CDR3 reads CASSPRGDGGSGNTIYF. The CDR3 DNA is TGCGCCAGCAGCCCAAGGGGGGACGGCGGCTCTGGAAACACCATATATTTT.

The V call is TRBV7-2, the J call TRBJ2-2; 15 nucleotides match TRBD2. Germline V gene data show CDR1 as SGHTA and CDR2 as FQGNSA. V was pared by 5 bases and J by 4 bases, with 11 bases of the junction left unmatched. This CDR3 has 19 residues. The CDR3: CASSQGTSGGPLGTGELFF. Here the CDR3 DNA reads TGTGCCAGCAGCCAAGGGACTAGCGGGGGGCCTCTAGGCACCGGGGAGCTGTTTTTT. Full variable domain (rest looked up from reference TRBV7-2 and TRBJ2-2): GAGVSQSPSNKVTEKGKDVELRCDPISGHTALYWYRQSLGQGLEFLIYFQGNSAPDKSGLPSDRFSAERTGGSVSTLTIQRTQQEDSAVYLCASSQGTSGGPLGTGELFFGEGSRLTVL.

The rearrangement joins TRBV6-1 to TRBJ1-1; TRBD1 agrees at 8 bases. The CDR3 has 15 residues. V shed 1 base, J shed 3 bases, and the junction held 4 bases outside the gene matches. The germline V gene has CDR1 MNHNS and CDR2 SASEGT. CDR3 in amino acids: CASSEVTGGHTEAFF. The CDR3 coding sequence is TGTGCCAGCAGTGAAGTAACAGGGGGGCACACTGAAGCTTTCTTT.

This sequence joins TRBV5-4 and TRBJ2-1; 7 bases align to TRBD2. Germline trimming cut 1 base from V and 2 bases from J; bases unmatched to any gene: 9. The CDR3 spans 17 residues. From germline, CDR1 is SGHNT and CDR2 YYREEE (reference sequence). The CDR3 bases are TGTGCCAGCAGCTTGTCGGCGGGGAGGGTAGCCTACAATGAGCAGTTCTTC. Amino acid sequence: CASSLSAGRVAYNEQFF.

The chain carries TRBV5-5 and TRBJ1-3; D unclear. The CDR3 has 13 amino acids. CDR1 is SGHKS, CDR2 YYEKEE, per germline (reference sequence). V lost 0 bases and J lost 6, with 7 bases in between. The CDR3 region is CASSLVAINTIYF. For the CDR3, the DNA is TGTGCCAGCAGCTTGGTTGCCATAAACACCATATATTTT.

The chain uses TRBV3-1 (or the pseudogene TRBV3-2) and TRBJ2-1; 9 nucleotides agree with TRBD2. Germline V gives CDR1 LGHDT, CDR2 YNNKEL (reference sequence). The V gene end was trimmed by 5 bases and the J gene end by 0 bases; junction bases not matched to a gene: 11. There are 18 residues in the CDR3. DNA of the CDR3: TGTGCCAGCAGCTTTCAACAACCGGGACTAGCCTCCTACAATGAGCAGTTCTTC. It is translated as CASSFQQPGLASYNEQFF.

The chain couples TRBV5-1 to TRBJ1-1, with 8 bases that match TRBD1. The junction had 1 base not matched to a gene; V was cut back by 2 bases and J by 4 bases. The CDR3 is made up of 13 amino acids. Germline CDR1 is SGHRS and CDR2 is YFSETQ. CDR3 protein: CASSFTGGTEAFF. The CDR3 bases are TGCGCCAGCAGCTTCACAGGGGGCACTGAAGCTTTCTTT.

The chain links TRBV2 to TRBJ2-4; D tentatively reads TRBD1 or TRBD2 (6 bases each). The germline V gene encodes CDR1 SNHLY and CDR2 FYNNEI. The CDR3 spans 17 residues. The ends were cut back, 0 bases at V and 0 bases at J, with 12 bases in the middle. DNA for the CDR3: TGTGCCAGCAGTGAAGCCCCTGGGGGGCTAGCCAAAAACATTCAGTACTTC. It is translated as CASSEAPGGLAKNIQYF.

The V call is TRBV7-3, the J call TRBJ2-3; D ambiguous. The CDR3 has 15 amino acids. Trimming removed 1 base at V and 4 bases at J, with 12 bases between. The germline gives CDR1 SGHTA, CDR2 FQGTGA. The CDR3 sequence is CASSLMAQRADTQYF. CDR3 DNA sequence: TGTGCCAGCAGCTTAATGGCCCAAAGGGCAGATACGCAGTATTTT.

This clone was counted only a few times. The rearrangement joins TRBV3-1 (or the pseudogene TRBV3-2) to TRBJ2-2; D gene uncertain. CDR3 size: 13 residues. CDR1 is LGHDT, CDR2 YNNKEL, per germline (reference sequence). V lost 4 bases and J 5 bases, leaving 8 bases between the germline ends. The CDR3 here is CASSPALTGELFF. DNA for the CDR3: TGTGCCAGCAGCCCAGCTCTGACCGGGGAGCTGTTTTTT.

This rearrangement joins TRBV14 to TRBJ2-2; perhaps TRBD1 as D (6 bases). V was shortened by 5 bases and J by 3 bases, with 13 bases between the two germline ends. The CDR3 is made up of 15 amino acids. Germline V gene lookup returns CDR1 SGHDN and CDR2 FVKESK. The chain's CDR3 is CASSTRDTDTGELFF. In nucleotides, the CDR3 is TGTGCCAGCAGCACTCGGGACACCGACACCGGGGAGCTGTTTTTT.

In this sample, this clone turned up a few times. The chain carries TRBV15 and TRBJ2-1; D gene ambiguous. The length of the CDR3 is 13 residues. Germline CDR1 LNHNV, CDR2 YYDKDF (reference sequence). V lost 6 bases and J 7 bases, leaving 13 bases between the germline ends. CDR3 bases: TGTGCCACCAGAGAGATGATGGAGAATGAGCAGTTCTTC. It specifies CATREMMENEQFF. Full variable domain (rest looked up from reference TRBV15 and TRBJ2-1): DAMVIQNPRYQVTQFGKPVTLSCSQTLNHNVMYWYQQKSSQAPKLLFHYYDKDFNNEADTPDNFQSRRPNTSFCFLDIRSPGLGDTAMYLCATREMMENEQFFGPGTRLTVL.

CDR3 amino acids: CASSLATIVTNRDTEAFF. DNA for the CDR3: TGTGCCAGCAGCTTAGCGACAATAGTAACAAACAGGGACACTGAAGCTTTCTTT. This chain connects TRBV7-6 to TRBJ1-1, with D possibly being TRBD1 (6 bases). The length of the CDR3 is 18 residues. V lost 0 bases and J lost 3, with 20 bases in between. The germline gives CDR1 SGHVS, CDR2 FNYEAQ.